The clone carrying this TCR beta chain appeared a few times. Its antigen remains unidentified. This specimen belongs to a study of blood T cells in healthy people across ages. Study-level background: About one barcoded beta molecule was captured per two T cells (by template switching).

Study-wide results and limits: Possibly, changes in expanded clonotypes were confounded because donor CMV status was unknown.

The CDR3 contains 14 residues. Germline CDR1 LNHNV, CDR2 YYDKDF (reference sequence). Trimming shortened V by 4 bases and J by 2 bases, and 11 bases separated the two germline ends. A second 7 to 11 cycle PCR used barcoded and J-beta primers. Every single cDNA molecule received a tag from a template-switch adaptor with 12 random nucleotides. CDR3-containing paired-end reads numbering at least 3 million came from each sample. TCRdb reanalysed the 5' RACE reads using MiXCR and keeps one entry per CDR3 protein. The profile shows more than 1.4 million distinct CDR3 sequences, approximately 40% of them singletons.

Sequenced: blood. This chain connects TRBV15 to TRBJ1-2, with D maybe TRBD1 (5 bases). This sequence originates from a woman between 18 and 29 years old in good health. CDR3 sequence: CATSITGQNYGYTF. CDR3 nucleotide sequence: TGTGCCACCAGCATTACGGGGCAGAACTATGGCTACACCTTC.